This TCR beta chain was captured in a study of neurological immune-mediated disorders. The CDR3 loop spans 17 amino acids. The V end lost 0 bases, the J end lost 5 bases, and 19 bases lay between the germline ends. Germline-derived CDR1 and CDR2 are MNHNY and SVGAGI (reference sequence). This clonotype came up many times. Its target is unknown. Documented time point: longitudinal time-point 1 (baseline). A 10-nucleotide random UMI tagged transcripts in template-switch 5'RACE cDNA synthesis. Over 200 million TCR-beta sequences (from 15-18 subjects) were yielded by each sequencing run. Using its own MiXCR run on the 5' RACE reads, TCRdb lists one record per CDR3 protein. The sample has around 76,000 distinct CDR3 sequences, about a tenth seen once. Study-wide results and caveats: Patients with HTLV-1-associated myelopathy had the highest level of TCR clonal expansion, whereas patients with multiple sclerosis had the lowest level, falling beneath the level found in healthy controls.

Input material: PBMCs. The chain combines TRBV6-6 with TRBJ2-5; D remains ambiguous. The clonotype was recovered from a man aged 25-40 years in good health. CDR3 DNA: TGTGCCAGCAGTTACTCGGCTGAATGGGGTGCAGAGGAGACCCAGTACTTC. This codes for CASSYSAEWGAEETQYF.